The 4 T cell receptor beta chains below were found in one sample sequenced in a study of blood T cell repertoires in COVID-19. The assay was immunoSEQ multiplex PCR, and TCRdb's table has in-frame clones only and misses some. This sample has 350,000 to 450,000 clones; 80% to 90% occur once, and the top ten carry approximately 1.2%. What was sequenced was PBMCs or T cells enriched from blood (not recorded which). The receptors here all came from a young man who had recovered from COVID-19.

In the case of this clone: The identical CDR3 is also encoded by other nucleotide sequences in the sample. This rearrangement joins TRBV27 to TRBJ1-1, with D possibly being TRBD1 (6 bases). The CDR3 has 13 residues. Germline loops: CDR1 MNHEY, CDR2 SMNVEV (reference sequence). V dropped 6 bases and J dropped 4 bases, with 12 bases sitting between them. CDR3: CASRPQGSTEAFF. Written as DNA, the CDR3 is TGTGCCAGCAGGCCTCAGGGGAGCACTGAAGCTTTCTTT.

The rearrangement links TRBV11-1 to TRBJ2-3; D gene ambiguous. The CDR3 has 12 residues. Germline values: CDR1 SGHAT, CDR2 FQDESV (reference sequence). V shed 3 bases and J shed 5 bases, with 6 bases lying between them. The CDR3, as DNA: TGTGCCAGCAGCTTTTCAGGAGATACGCAGTATTTT. Its translation: CASSFSGDTQYF.

V usage is TRBV4-2 and J usage is TRBJ1-4; the match to TRBD1 covers 7 bases. Germline V gene lookup returns CDR1 LGHNA and CDR2 YNFKEQ. The CDR3 covers 17 residues. V was clipped by 3 bases and J by 7 bases; unmatched bases: 14. Written as DNA, the CDR3 is TGTGCCAGCAGCCATTCACTCGGGGTGGGACAGAGTGAAAAACTGTTTTTT. Translating gives CASSHSLGVGQSEKLFF.

The chain uses TRBV11-2 and TRBJ2-5; 12 nucleotides agree with TRBD2. Germline V gene sequence: CDR1 SGHAT, CDR2 FQNNGV. This CDR3 region has 17 residues. V lost 5 bases to trimming and J lost 0 bases; unmatched junction nucleotides: 7. The CDR3 spells CASSLGLAGTNQETQYF. The CDR3 nucleotides read TGTGCCAGCAGCCTCGGACTAGCGGGAACTAACCAAGAGACCCAGTACTTC.